The TCR beta chain under discussion was sequenced for a study of T-cell reconstitution after alpha-beta-depleted transplantation in children. This CDR3 has 11 amino acids. Per germline, CDR1 MDHEN and CDR2 SYDVKM. V was clipped by 3 bases and J by 12 bases; unmatched bases: 1. Unique molecular identifiers featured in how the TCRbeta library was prepared. TCRdb redid the calling of the PCR reads with MiXCR, one entry per CDR3 protein. Among roughly 280,000 distinct CDR3 sequences listed, 11% were seen once. The study, taken as a whole, reports: Reported findings indicate that, about two months after transplant, alpha-beta T cells came from several hundred expanded clones, which were derived from non-depleted graft cells.

This clonotype was counted at least ten times. The target antigen is unknown. Specimen: peripheral blood, collected 180 days after TCRalphabeta/CD19-depleted stem cell transplant. The sequence derives from a male patient between 2 and 10 years old who had a stem cell transplant for chronic granulomatous disease, so the T cells may come from the graft donor. The chain employs TRBV28 and TRBJ2-1; 8 nucleotides match TRBD2. The CDR3 is CASSFREGQFF. Written as DNA, the CDR3 is TGTGCCAGCAGTTTCCGGGAGGGGCAGTTCTTC.